This T cell receptor beta chain was found in a study of control samples from healthy donors and cancer patients. Method: immunoSEQ multiplex PCR; TCRdb's copy keeps in-frame clones and lacks some. The sample lists about 140,000 clones; about 85% were seen once. Germline CDR1 and CDR2: KGHDR and SFDVKD. Deletions cut 4 bases from V and 4 bases from J, with 10 bases between. The CDR3 spans 14 residues. The source material was blood. This TCR was recovered from a woman aged 25-40 years in good health. The gene calls are TRBV24-1 and TRBJ1-5; D is ambiguous. The DNA of the CDR3 is TGTGCCACCAGTGACAAAACCCCGAATCAGCCCCAGCATTTT. It yields the protein CATSDKTPNQPQHF.